Following are 26 T cell receptor beta chains from one sample sequenced in a study of cytomegalovirus exposure and HLA in healthy donors. With 60 Vbeta and 13 Jbeta primers, the PCR was carried out. Generated by immunoSEQ multiplex PCR, the TCRdb table keeps only in-frame clones and is missing some. In the table there are around 100,000 clones, 60% to 85% of which are singletons. The source material was PBMCs. The receptors were sampled from a man between 50 and 59 years old in good health and CMV-seropositive.

This rearrangement joins TRBV5-4 to TRBJ2-5, with D hard to call. Trimming shortened V by 2 bases and J by 5 bases, and 10 bases separated the two germline ends. The CDR3 is made up of 13 amino acids. Germline CDR1 is SGHNT and CDR2 is YYREEE (reference sequence). The CDR3 protein is CASSLSGRETQYF. The CDR3 DNA sequence: TGTGCCAGCAGCTTAAGTGGTCGGGAGACCCAGTACTTC.

On this clone itself: One end of the junction does not line up with germline, which may come from a read error. V is TRBV7-9 and J is TRBJ2-1; TRBD1 is a possible D gene (6 bases). This CDR3 is built from 15 residues. CDR1 is SEHNR, CDR2 FQNEAQ, per germline (reference sequence). Written as DNA, the CDR3 is TGTGCCAGCAGCGTAGCCCGCCCAGGGGTCCATGAGCAGTTCTTC. Amino acids: CASSVARPGVHEQFF.

The V and J genes are TRBV6-5 and TRBJ2-7; no definite D call. V lost 2 bases and J 6 bases, leaving 5 bases between the germline ends. The CDR3 length is 11 residues. From germline, CDR1 is MNHEY and CDR2 SVGAGI. The CDR3: CASSYHGEQYF. Written as DNA, the CDR3 is TGTGCCAGCAGTTACCACGGCGAGCAGTACTTC.

CDR3 bases: TGTGCCAGCAGCCCGGGAGGGCCGAACACTGAAGCTTTCTTT. Protein sequence: CASSPGGPNTEAFF. This chain connects TRBV7-9 to TRBJ1-1; D uncertain. In germline, CDR1 is SEHNR, CDR2 FQNEAQ (reference sequence). There are 14 residues in the CDR3. V was pared by 5 bases and J by 1 base, with 11 bases between. Drawing the rest from reference TRBV7-9 and TRBJ1-1, the complete variable domain is DTGVSQNPRHKITKRGQNVTFRCDPISEHNRLYWYRQTLGQGPEFLTYFQNEAQLEKSRLLSDRFSAERPKGSFSTLEIQRTEQGDSAMYLCASSPGGPNTEAFFGQGTRLTVV.

The chain is built from TRBV19 and TRBJ2-3; a possible D gene is TRBD2 (5 bases). CDR3 length: 14 residues. From germline, CDR1 is LNHDA and CDR2 SQIVND (reference sequence). V was clipped by 3 bases and J by 4 bases, with 11 bases between them. The chain's CDR3 is CASSIRGFADTQYF. The DNA for the CDR3 is TGTGCCAGTAGTATTCGCGGGTTTGCAGATACGCAGTATTTT.

In this sample, this clone turned up once. The chain links TRBV5-5 to TRBJ1-6; D unresolved. The V gene lost 3 bases and the J gene lost 7 bases, with 14 bases spanning the gap. The germline V gene has CDR1 SGHKS and CDR2 YYEKEE (reference sequence). The CDR3 extends over 15 amino acids. CDR3 sequence: CASSSLGDLNSPLHF. The CDR3 bases are TGTGCCAGCAGCTCCTTGGGAGATCTGAATTCACCCCTCCACTTT.

The chain employs TRBV7-2 and TRBJ2-7; 15 bases fit TRBD2. In germline, CDR1 is SGHTA, CDR2 FQGNSA. V lost 4 bases to trimming and J lost 4 bases; unmatched junction nucleotides: 8. The CDR3 runs 17 residues. The CDR3, as DNA: TGTGCCAGCAGCTCGAAAGGACTAGCGGGAGGGGGTTACGAGCAGTACTTC. It yields the protein CASSSKGLAGGGYEQYF.

The chain links TRBV19 to TRBJ2-1; maybe TRBD2 (5 bases). The CDR3 has 18 residues. Trimming left V 0 bases short and J 5 bases short, with 20 bases between. Germline assignment: CDR1 LNHDA and CDR2 SQIVND (reference sequence). The CDR3 DNA is TGTGCCAGTAGTATAGATTGGGTTAAAACGGGAAAAAACAATGAGCAGTTCTTC. Translated: CASSIDWVKTGKNNEQFF.

CDR3 protein: CASSSEGFYEQYF. The CDR3 bases are TGCGCCAGCAGCTCGGAGGGATTCTACGAGCAGTACTTC. The genes are TRBV5-1 and TRBJ2-7; tentative D call: TRBD2 (6 bases). Germline V gives CDR1 SGHRS, CDR2 YFSETQ. The V gene lost 3 bases and the J gene lost 3 bases, with 10 bases spanning the gap. CDR3 length: 13 amino acids.

The rearrangement uses TRBV7-2 and TRBJ2-1; 8 nucleotides match TRBD2. Losses at the gene ends were 1 base for V and 5 bases for J; bases not matched to a gene: 10. This CDR3 contains 17 residues. The germline V gene has CDR1 SGHTA and CDR2 FQGNSA. CDR3 sequence reads: CASSLVGTSQVHNEQFF. CDR3 in DNA: TGTGCCAGCAGCTTAGTAGGGACTAGTCAGGTACACAATGAGCAGTTCTTC.

The chain employs TRBV6-6 and TRBJ1-5, with D maybe TRBD1 (6 bases). The germline V gene encodes CDR1 MNHNY and CDR2 SVGAGI (reference sequence). V was cut by 5 bases and J by 7 bases, with 12 bases left in between. This CDR3 is 13 amino acids long. CDR3: CASSPGTRQPQHF. The CDR3 bases are TGTGCCAGCAGTCCAGGGACAAGACAGCCCCAGCATTTT.

V usage is TRBV28 and J usage is TRBJ2-7, with D possibly matching TRBD2 (6 bases). Germline values: CDR1 MDHEN, CDR2 SYDVKM. Trimming removed 6 bases from V and 0 bases from J, with 9 bases in between. The CDR3 runs 13 residues. CDR3 protein: CASSPGDSYEQYF. Here the CDR3 DNA reads TGTGCCAGCAGCCCGGGGGACTCCTACGAGCAGTACTTC. The full variable domain, in which reference TRBV28 and TRBJ2-7 provide the parts outside the CDR3, is DVKVTQSSRYLVKRTGEKVFLECVQDMDHENMFWYRQDPGLGLRLIYFSYDVKMKEKGDIPEGYSVSREKKERFSLILESASTNQTSMYLCASSPGDSYEQYFGPGTRLTVT.

The chain combines TRBV27 with TRBJ2-2, with D unclear. This CDR3 comprises 16 residues. V was trimmed by 8 bases and J by 0 bases, leaving 16 bases between them. The germline V gene has CDR1 MNHEY and CDR2 SMNVEV (reference sequence). The CDR3 loop is CASALLSASNTGELFF. CDR3 nucleotide sequence: TGTGCCAGCGCGCTACTAAGCGCTTCGAACACCGGGGAGCTGTTTTTT.

The chain recombines TRBV28 with TRBJ2-7; 11 bases are a match to TRBD2. V lost 7 bases, J lost 0 bases, and 5 bases stayed unmatched. CDR3 size: 15 residues. Germline-derived CDR1 and CDR2 are MDHEN and SYDVKM. This CDR3 is CASTTTSGGSYEQYF. DNA for the CDR3: TGTGCCAGCACCACAACTAGCGGGGGCTCCTACGAGCAGTACTTC. The entire variable domain, with the rest obtained from reference TRBV28 and TRBJ2-7, is as follows: DVKVTQSSRYLVKRTGEKVFLECVQDMDHENMFWYRQDPGLGLRLIYFSYDVKMKEKGDIPEGYSVSREKKERFSLILESASTNQTSMYLCASTTTSGGSYEQYFGPGTRLTVT.

The V and J genes are TRBV7-2 and TRBJ2-1; 10 bases match TRBD2. V was clipped by 10 bases and J by 9 bases; unmatched bases: 18. The CDR3 runs to 16 residues. The V gene's germline CDR1 is SGHTA and CDR2 FQGNSA. The CDR3 is CATQSRASGSASEQFF. For the CDR3, the DNA is TGTGCCACCCAAAGCCGGGCTAGCGGGAGTGCGAGTGAGCAGTTCTTC. Drawing the rest from reference TRBV7-2 and TRBJ2-1, the complete variable domain is GAGVSQSPSNKVTEKGKDVELRCDPISGHTALYWYRQSLGQGLEFLIYFQGNSAPDKSGLPSDRFSAERTGGSVSTLTIQRTQQEDSAVYLCATQSRASGSASEQFFGPGTRLTVL.

The J gene is TRBJ2-7, the V gene TRBV9; TRBD2 is a possible D gene (6 bases). V lost 0 bases and J 6 bases, leaving 13 bases between the germline ends. The CDR3 extends over 14 amino acids. The germline V gene encodes CDR1 SGDLS and CDR2 YYNGEE. The CDR3 DNA follows: TGTGCCAGCAGCGTAGCGGGAGATTGGGGCGAGCAGTACTTC. Its translation is CASSVAGDWGEQYF.

This rearrangement joins TRBV11-2 to TRBJ2-2; 8 bases fit TRBD1. The CDR3 has 15 amino acids. J lost 5 bases, V lost 5 bases, and 7 bases had no gene match. Germline assignment: CDR1 SGHAT and CDR2 FQNNGV. Here the CDR3 reads CASSTRTGMTGELFF. For the CDR3, the DNA is TGTGCCAGCAGCACAAGGACAGGGATGACCGGGGAGCTGTTTTTT.

This clone has just one count. V and J are TRBV28 and TRBJ1-2; perhaps TRBD1 as D (5 bases). V lost 3 bases and J 2 bases, leaving 10 bases between the germline ends. Germline loops: CDR1 MDHEN, CDR2 SYDVKM. The CDR3 has 14 amino acids. The DNA of the CDR3 is TGTGCCAGCAGTTTTGTCGGGGGAAACTATGGCTACACCTTC. Protein: CASSFVGGNYGYTF.

The rearrangement joins TRBV6-5 to TRBJ2-1, with 10 bases matching TRBD2. CDR1 is MNHEY, CDR2 SVGAGI, per germline. V trimming: 0 bases; J trimming: 7 bases; junction bases outside the gene matches: 0. The CDR3 length is 14 residues. The CDR3 nucleotides read TGTGCCAGCAGTTACTCGACTAGCGGGAATGAGCAGTTCTTC. This encodes CASSYSTSGNEQFF.

The chain employs TRBV9 and TRBJ2-1, with 8 nucleotides matching TRBD2. Losses at the gene ends were 0 bases for V and 2 bases for J; bases not matched to a gene: 7. CDR1 and CDR2 from the germline V gene are SGDLS and YYNGEE. The CDR3 length is 17 residues. The CDR3: CASSVDPSGRAYNEQFF. In nucleotides, the CDR3 is TGTGCCAGCAGCGTAGATCCGAGCGGGAGAGCCTACAATGAGCAGTTCTTC.

The chain uses TRBV6-5 and TRBJ1-1, with D unclear. CDR3 length: 13 amino acids. The germline CDR1 and CDR2 sequences are MNHEY and SVGAGI. V was trimmed by 7 bases and J by 0 bases, leaving 9 bases between them. The CDR3 DNA reads as TGTGCCAGCAAGCAAGTTATGAACACTGAAGCTTTCTTT. Translation gives CASKQVMNTEAFF.

The chain has TRBV28 and TRBJ2-3; D is undetermined. The CDR3 sequence is 13 residues long. Germline values: CDR1 MDHEN, CDR2 SYDVKM. V shed 5 bases and J shed 6 bases, with 12 bases lying between them. CDR3 in DNA: TGTGCCAGCAGTCAACAACCTAGGGATACGCAGTATTTT. Protein product: CASSQQPRDTQYF.

The chain combines TRBV27 with TRBJ2-1; 7 bases agree with TRBD2. Germline V gene lookup returns CDR1 MNHEY and CDR2 SMNVEV (reference sequence). Losses at the gene ends were 4 bases for V and 0 bases for J; bases not matched to a gene: 6. The CDR3 loop spans 16 amino acids. CDR3 residues: CASSSTLADSYNEQFF. Here the CDR3 DNA reads TGTGCCAGCAGTTCGACTCTAGCGGACTCCTACAATGAGCAGTTCTTC.

The J gene is TRBJ2-7, the V gene TRBV4-2, with D possibly TRBD1 on 6 matching bases. Germline V gives CDR1 LGHNA, CDR2 YNFKEQ. The V gene lost 0 bases and the J gene lost 3 bases, with 12 bases spanning the gap. The CDR3 consists of 15 residues. The CDR3 protein is CASSQEQGNIYEQYF. CDR3 nucleotides: TGTGCCAGCAGCCAAGAACAGGGCAACATCTACGAGCAGTACTTC.

V gene TRBV18 combines with J gene TRBJ2-1, with TRBD2 matching 7 bases. The germline V gene encodes CDR1 KGHSH and CDR2 LQKENI. Trimming removed 3 bases from V and 5 bases from J; junction bases left unmatched: 7. This CDR3 spans 15 amino acids. CDR3: CASSPPGGSHNEQFF. The CDR3 DNA reads as TGTGCCAGCTCACCCCCGGGGGGATCCCACAATGAGCAGTTCTTC.

In nucleotides, the CDR3 is TGTGCCAGCAGCCTGGGACAGGGCTCCTACAATGAGCAGTTCTTC. Translated: CASSLGQGSYNEQFF. The chain is built from TRBV2 and TRBJ2-1; TRBD1 matches 9 bases. The CDR3 consists of 15 residues. Germline V gene lookup returns CDR1 SNHLY and CDR2 FYNNEI. Trimming at V came to 6 bases and at J to 0 bases, leaving 3 bases not matched to a gene.